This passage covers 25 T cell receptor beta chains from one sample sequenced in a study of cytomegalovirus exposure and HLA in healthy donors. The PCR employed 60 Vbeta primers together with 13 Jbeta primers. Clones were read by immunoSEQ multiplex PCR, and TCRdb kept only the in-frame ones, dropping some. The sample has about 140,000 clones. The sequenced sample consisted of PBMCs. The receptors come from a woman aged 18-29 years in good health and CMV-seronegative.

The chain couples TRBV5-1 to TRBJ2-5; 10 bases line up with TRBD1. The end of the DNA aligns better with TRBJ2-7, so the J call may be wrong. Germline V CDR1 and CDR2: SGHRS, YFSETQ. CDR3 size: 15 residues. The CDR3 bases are TGCGCCAGCAGCTGGACGGGACAGGGGACTAACGAGCAGTACTTC. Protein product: CASSWTGQGTNEQYF.

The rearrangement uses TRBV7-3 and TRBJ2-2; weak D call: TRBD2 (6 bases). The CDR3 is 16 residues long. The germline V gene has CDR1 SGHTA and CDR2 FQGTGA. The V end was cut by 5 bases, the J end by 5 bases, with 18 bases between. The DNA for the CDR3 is TGTGCCAGCAGCCCCTTAGCGGTGGGGACGACCGGGGAGCTGTTTTTT. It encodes CASSPLAVGTTGELFF. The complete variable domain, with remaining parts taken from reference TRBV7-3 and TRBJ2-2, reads GAGVSQTPSNKVTEKGKYVELRCDPISGHTALYWYRQSLGQGPEFLIYFQGTGAADDSGLPNDRFFAVRPEGSVSTLKIQRTERGDSAVYLCASSPLAVGTTGELFFGEGSRLTVL.

CDR3 residues: CASSLEADYEQYV. Written as DNA, the CDR3 is TGTGCCAGCAGCTTGGAGGCGGATTACGAGCAGTACGTC. J is TRBJ2-7 and V is TRBV5-4; the D is unclear. CDR3 length: 13 amino acids. The V end was cut by 0 bases, the J end by 4 bases, with 8 bases between. Germline V lookup: CDR1 SGHNT, CDR2 YYREEE (reference sequence).

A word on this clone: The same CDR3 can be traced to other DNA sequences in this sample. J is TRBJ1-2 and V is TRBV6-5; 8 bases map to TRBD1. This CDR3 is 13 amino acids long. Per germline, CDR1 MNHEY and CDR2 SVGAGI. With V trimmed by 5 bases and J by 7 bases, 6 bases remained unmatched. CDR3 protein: CASSDRGNPGYTF. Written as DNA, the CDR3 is TGTGCCAGCAGTGACAGGGGTAACCCTGGCTACACCTTC.

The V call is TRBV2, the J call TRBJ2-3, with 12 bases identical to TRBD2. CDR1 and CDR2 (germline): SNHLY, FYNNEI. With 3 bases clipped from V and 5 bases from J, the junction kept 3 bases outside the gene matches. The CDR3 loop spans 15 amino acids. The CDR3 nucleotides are TGTGCCAGCAGTGATTCGGGACTAGCGGGAGATACGCAGTATTTT. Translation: CASSDSGLAGDTQYF.

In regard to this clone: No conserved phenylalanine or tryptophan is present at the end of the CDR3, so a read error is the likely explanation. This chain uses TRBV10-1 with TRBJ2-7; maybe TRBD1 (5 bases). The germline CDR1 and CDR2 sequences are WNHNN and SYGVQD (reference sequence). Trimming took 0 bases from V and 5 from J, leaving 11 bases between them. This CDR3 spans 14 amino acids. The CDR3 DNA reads TGCGCCAGCAGTGAGTCAGAGACAGTTGACGAGCAGTACCTC. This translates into CASSESETVDEQYL.

CDR3 protein: CALSKGADIFMNTEAFF. CDR3 coding DNA: TGTGCTCTCTCAAAGGGGGCGGATATTTTTATGAACACTGAAGCTTTCTTT. The J gene is TRBJ1-1, the V gene TRBV30, with TRBD1 matching over 7 bases. Germline V gene sequence: CDR1 GTSNPN, CDR2 SVGIG (reference sequence). The CDR3 totals 17 residues.

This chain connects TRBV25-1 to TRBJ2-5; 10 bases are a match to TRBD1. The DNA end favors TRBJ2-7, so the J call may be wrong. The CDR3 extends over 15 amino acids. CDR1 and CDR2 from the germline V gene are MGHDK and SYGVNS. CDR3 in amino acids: CASSEPGQGEYEQYF. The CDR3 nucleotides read TGTGCCAGCAGTGAGCCAGGACAGGGGGAATACGAGCAGTACTTC.

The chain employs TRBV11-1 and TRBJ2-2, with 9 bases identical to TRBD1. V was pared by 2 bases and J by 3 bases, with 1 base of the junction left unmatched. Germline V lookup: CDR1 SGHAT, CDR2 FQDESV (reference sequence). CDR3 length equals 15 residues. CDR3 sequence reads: CASSLRTGDTGELFF. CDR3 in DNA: TGTGCCAGCAGCTTACGGACAGGGGACACCGGGGAGCTGTTTTTT.

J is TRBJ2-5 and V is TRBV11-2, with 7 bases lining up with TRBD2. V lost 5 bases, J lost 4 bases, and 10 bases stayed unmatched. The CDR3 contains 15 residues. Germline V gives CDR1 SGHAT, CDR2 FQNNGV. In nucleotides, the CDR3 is TGTGCCAGCAGCCCCTGGGCCGGCGGGGGAGAGACCCAGTACTTC. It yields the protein CASSPWAGGGETQYF.

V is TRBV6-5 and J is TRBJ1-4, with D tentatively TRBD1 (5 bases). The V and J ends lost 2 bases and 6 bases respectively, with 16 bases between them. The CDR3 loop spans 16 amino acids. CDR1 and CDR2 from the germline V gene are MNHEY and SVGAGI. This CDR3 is CASSYLAGSVYEKLFF. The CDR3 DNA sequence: TGTGCCAGCAGTTACCTCGCAGGGTCCGTTTATGAAAAACTGTTTTTT.

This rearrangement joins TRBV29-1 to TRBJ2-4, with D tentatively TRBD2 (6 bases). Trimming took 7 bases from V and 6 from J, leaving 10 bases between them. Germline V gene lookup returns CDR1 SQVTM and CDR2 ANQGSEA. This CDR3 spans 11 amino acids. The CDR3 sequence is CSGRGRNIQYF. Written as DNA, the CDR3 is TGCAGCGGGAGGGGAAGAAACATTCAGTACTTC.

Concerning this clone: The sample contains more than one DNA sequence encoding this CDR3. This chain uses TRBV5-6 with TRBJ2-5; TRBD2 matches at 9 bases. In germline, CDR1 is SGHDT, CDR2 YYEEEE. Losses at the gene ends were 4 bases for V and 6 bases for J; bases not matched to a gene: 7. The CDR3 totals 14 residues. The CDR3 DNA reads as TGTGCCAGCAGCCCGGCTAGCGGGATTAAGACCCAGTACTTC. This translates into CASSPASGIKTQYF.

CDR3 residues: CASTGGWRGNTIYF. The CDR3 DNA follows: TGTGCCAGCACGGGGGGCTGGCGGGGAAACACCATATATTTT. The chain employs TRBV6-1 and TRBJ1-3; D possibly corresponds to TRBD1 (6 bases). Trimming removed 7 bases at V and 4 bases at J, with 14 bases between. This CDR3 contains 14 residues. Germline assignment: CDR1 MNHNS and CDR2 SASEGT.

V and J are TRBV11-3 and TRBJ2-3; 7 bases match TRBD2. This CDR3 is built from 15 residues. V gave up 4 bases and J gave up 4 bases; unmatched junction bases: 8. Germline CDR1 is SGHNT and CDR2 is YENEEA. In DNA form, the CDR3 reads TGTGCCAGCAGCTACGGGGGGAGGACCGCAGATACGCAGTATTTT. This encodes CASSYGGRTADTQYF.

CDR3 region: CASSHLLAGGPVPQETQYF. The CDR3 coding sequence is TGTGCCAGCAGCCATCTACTAGCGGGAGGGCCCGTTCCCCAAGAGACCCAGTACTTC. The chain recombines TRBV5-5 with TRBJ2-5, with 13 bases fitting TRBD2. The CDR3 is made up of 19 amino acids. Germline trimming cut 4 bases from V and 1 base from J; bases unmatched to any gene: 13. CDR1 SGHKS and CDR2 YYEKEE come from the germline V gene (reference sequence).

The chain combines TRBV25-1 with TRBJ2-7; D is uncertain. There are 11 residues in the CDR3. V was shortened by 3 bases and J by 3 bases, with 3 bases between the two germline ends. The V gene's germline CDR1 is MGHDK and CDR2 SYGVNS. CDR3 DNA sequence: TGTGCCAGCAGTGACAGCTACGAGCAGTACTTC. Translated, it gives CASSDSYEQYF.

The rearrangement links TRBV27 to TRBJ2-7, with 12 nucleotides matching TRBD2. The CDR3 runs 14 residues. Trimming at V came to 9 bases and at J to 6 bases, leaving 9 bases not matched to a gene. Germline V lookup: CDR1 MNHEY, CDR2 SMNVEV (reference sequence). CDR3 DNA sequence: TGTGCCAGAACCGGACTAGCGGGATTGGGCGAGCAGTACGTC. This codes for CARTGLAGLGEQYV.

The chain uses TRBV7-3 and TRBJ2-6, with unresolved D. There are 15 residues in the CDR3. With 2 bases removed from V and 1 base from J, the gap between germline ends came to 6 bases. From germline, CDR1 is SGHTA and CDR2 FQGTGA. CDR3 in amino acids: CASSLLQSGANVLTF. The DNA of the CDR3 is TGTGCCAGCAGCTTACTTCAGTCTGGGGCCAACGTCCTGACTTTC.

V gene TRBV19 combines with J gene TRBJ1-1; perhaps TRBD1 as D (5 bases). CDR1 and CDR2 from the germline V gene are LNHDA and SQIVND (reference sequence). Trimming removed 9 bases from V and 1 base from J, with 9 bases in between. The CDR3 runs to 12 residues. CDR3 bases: TGTGCCAGCAGGGTGGCGAACACTGAAGCTTTCTTT. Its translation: CASRVANTEAFF.

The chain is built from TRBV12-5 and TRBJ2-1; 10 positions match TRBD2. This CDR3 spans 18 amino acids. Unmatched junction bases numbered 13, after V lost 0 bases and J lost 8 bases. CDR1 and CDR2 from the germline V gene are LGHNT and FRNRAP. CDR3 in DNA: TGTGCTAGTGGTTTGGTAAGGCGGGCTAGCGGGAGTCTCGATGAGCAGTTCTTC. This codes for CASGLVRRASGSLDEQFF.

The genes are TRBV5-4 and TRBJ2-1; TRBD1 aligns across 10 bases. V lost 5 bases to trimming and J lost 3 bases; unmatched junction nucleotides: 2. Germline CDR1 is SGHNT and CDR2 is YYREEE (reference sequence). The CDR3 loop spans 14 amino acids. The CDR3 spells CASSGTGDYNEQFF. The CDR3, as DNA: TGTGCCAGCAGTGGGACAGGGGACTACAATGAGCAGTTCTTC.

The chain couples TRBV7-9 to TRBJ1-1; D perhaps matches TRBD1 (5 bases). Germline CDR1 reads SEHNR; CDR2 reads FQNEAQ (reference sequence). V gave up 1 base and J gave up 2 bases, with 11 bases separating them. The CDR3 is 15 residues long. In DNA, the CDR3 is TGTGCCAGCAGCTTAGATGGCAGGGCAAACACTGAAGCTTTCTTT. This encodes CASSLDGRANTEAFF.

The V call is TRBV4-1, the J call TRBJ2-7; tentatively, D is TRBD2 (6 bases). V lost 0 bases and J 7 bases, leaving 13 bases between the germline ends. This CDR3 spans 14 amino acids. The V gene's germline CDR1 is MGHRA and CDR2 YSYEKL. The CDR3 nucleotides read TGCGCCAGCAGCCAAGAGTTGGGGGGTCGGGAGCAGTACTTC. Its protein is CASSQELGGREQYF.

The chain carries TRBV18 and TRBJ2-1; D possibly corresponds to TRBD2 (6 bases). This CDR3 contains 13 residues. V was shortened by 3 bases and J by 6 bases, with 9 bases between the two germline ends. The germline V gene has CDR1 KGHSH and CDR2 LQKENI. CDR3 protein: CASSPPSANEQFF. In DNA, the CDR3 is TGTGCCAGCTCACCTCCTAGCGCCAATGAGCAGTTCTTC.